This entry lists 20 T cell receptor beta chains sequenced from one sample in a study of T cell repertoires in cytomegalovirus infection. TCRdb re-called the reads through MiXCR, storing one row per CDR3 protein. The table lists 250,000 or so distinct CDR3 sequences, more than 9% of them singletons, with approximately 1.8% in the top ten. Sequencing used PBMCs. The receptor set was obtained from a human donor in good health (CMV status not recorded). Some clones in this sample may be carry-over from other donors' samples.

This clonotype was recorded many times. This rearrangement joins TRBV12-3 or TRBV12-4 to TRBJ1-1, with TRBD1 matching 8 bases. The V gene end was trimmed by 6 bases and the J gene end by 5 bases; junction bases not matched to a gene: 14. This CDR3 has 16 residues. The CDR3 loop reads CASSPEQGGRRTEAFF. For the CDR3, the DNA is TGTGCCAGCAGCCCCGAACAGGGGGGCAGAAGGACTGAAGCTTTCTTT.

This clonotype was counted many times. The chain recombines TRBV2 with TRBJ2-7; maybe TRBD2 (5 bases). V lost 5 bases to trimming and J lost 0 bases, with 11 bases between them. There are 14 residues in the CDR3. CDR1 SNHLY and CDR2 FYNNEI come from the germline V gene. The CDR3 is CASSQLVTSYEQYF. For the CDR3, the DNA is TGTGCCAGCAGTCAACTAGTAACCTCCTACGAGCAGTACTTC.

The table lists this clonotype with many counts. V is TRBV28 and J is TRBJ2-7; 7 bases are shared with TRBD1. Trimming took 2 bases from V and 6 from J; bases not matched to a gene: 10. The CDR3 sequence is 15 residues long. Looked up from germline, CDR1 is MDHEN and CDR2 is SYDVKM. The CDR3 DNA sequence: TGTGCCAGCAGTTTACCCGTGACAGGGTTTCGCGAGCAGTACTTC. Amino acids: CASSLPVTGFREQYF. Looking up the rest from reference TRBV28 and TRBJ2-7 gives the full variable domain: DVKVTQSSRYLVKRTGEKVFLECVQDMDHENMFWYRQDPGLGLRLIYFSYDVKMKEKGDIPEGYSVSREKKERFSLILESASTNQTSMYLCASSLPVTGFREQYFGPGTRLTVT.

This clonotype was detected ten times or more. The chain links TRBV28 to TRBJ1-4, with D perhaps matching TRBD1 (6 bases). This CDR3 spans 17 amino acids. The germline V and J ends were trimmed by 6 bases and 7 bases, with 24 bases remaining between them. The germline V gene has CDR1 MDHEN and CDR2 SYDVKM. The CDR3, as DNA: TGTGCCAGCAGCCCCCCCCCCGGTCAGGGGAAAGGTGAAAAACTGTTTTTT. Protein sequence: CASSPPPGQGKGEKLFF.

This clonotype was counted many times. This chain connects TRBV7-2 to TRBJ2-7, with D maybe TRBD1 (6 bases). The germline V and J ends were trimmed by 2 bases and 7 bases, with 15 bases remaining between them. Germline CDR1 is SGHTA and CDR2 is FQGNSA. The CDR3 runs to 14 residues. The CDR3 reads CASSLPQGRREQYF. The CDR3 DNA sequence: TGTGCCAGCAGCTTACCACAGGGTCGTCGGGAGCAGTACTTC.

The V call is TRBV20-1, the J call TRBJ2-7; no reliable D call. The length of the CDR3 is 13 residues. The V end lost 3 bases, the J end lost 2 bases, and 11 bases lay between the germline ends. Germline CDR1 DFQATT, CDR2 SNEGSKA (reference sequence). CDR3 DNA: TGCAGTGCTAGGGGCACGGCCACCTACGAGCAGTACTTC. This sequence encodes CSARGTATYEQYF.

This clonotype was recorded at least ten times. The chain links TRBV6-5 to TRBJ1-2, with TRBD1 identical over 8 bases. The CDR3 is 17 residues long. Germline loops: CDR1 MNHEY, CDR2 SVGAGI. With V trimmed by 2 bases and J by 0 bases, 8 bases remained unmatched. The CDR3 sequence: CASSYRLGQASNYGYTF. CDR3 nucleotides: TGTGCCAGCAGTTACCGTTTGGGACAGGCTTCTAACTATGGCTACACCTTC.

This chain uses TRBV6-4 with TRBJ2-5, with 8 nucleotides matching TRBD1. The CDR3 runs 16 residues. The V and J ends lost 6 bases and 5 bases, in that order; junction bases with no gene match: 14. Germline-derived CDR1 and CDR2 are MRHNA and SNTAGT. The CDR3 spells CASSPGGTGVLETQYF. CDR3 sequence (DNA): TGTGCCAGCAGCCCTGGGGGGACAGGAGTCCTTGAGACCCAGTACTTC.

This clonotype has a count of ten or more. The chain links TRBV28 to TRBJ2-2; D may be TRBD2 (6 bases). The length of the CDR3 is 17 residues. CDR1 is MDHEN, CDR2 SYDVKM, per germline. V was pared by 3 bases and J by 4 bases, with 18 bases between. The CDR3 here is CASSFMVTGELTGELFF. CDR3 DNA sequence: TGTGCCAGCAGTTTTATGGTAACGGGAGAGCTCACCGGGGAGCTGTTTTTT.

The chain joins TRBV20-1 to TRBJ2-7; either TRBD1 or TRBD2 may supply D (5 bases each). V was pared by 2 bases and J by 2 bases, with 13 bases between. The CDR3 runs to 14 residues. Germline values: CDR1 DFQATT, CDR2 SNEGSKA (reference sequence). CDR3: CSARPMPGPYEQYF. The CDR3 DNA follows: TGCAGTGCTAGACCGATGCCGGGGCCCTACGAGCAGTACTTC.

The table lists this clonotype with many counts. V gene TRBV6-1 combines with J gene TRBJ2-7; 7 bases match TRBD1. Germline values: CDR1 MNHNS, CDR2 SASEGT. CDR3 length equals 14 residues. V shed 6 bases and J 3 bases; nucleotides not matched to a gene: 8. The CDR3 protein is CASSLGTDYYEQYF. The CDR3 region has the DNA TGTGCCAGCAGCCTTGGGACAGATTACTACGAGCAGTACTTC.

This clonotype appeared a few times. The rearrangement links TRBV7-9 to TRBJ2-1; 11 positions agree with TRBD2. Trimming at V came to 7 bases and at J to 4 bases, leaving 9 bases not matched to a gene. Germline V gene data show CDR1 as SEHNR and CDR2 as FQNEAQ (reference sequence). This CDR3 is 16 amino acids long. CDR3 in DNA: TGTGCCAGCACCCTAAGCCTAGCGGGAGGTTACAATGAGCAGTTCTTC. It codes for CASTLSLAGGYNEQFF.

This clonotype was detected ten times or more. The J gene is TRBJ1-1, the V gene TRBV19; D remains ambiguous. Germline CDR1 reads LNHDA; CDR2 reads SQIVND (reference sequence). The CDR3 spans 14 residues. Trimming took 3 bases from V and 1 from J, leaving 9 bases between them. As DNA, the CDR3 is TGTGCCAGTAGTATCACCCCTGAGAACACTGAAGCTTTCTTT. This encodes CASSITPENTEAFF.

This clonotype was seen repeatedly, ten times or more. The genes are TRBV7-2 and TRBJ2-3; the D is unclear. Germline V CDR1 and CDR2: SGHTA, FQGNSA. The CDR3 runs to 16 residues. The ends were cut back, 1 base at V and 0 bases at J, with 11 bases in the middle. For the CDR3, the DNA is TGTGCCAGCAGCTTAGACCCAGGCCTAAGCACAGATACGCAGTATTTT. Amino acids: CASSLDPGLSTDTQYF.

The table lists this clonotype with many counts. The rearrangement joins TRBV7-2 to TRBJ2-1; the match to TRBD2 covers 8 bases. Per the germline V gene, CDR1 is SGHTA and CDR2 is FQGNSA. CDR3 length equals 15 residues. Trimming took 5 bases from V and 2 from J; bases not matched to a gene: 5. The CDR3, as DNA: TGTGCCAGCAGCCCAAAGCGGGGGCCCTACAATGAGCAGTTCTTC. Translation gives CASSPKRGPYNEQFF. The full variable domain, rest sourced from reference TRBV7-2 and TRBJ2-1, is GAGVSQSPSNKVTEKGKDVELRCDPISGHTALYWYRQSLGQGLEFLIYFQGNSAPDKSGLPSDRFSAERTGGSVSTLTIQRTQQEDSAVYLCASSPKRGPYNEQFFGPGTRLTVL.

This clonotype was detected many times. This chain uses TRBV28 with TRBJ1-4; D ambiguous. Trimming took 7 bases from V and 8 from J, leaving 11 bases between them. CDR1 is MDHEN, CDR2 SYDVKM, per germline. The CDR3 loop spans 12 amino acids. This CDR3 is CASKRQAEKLFF. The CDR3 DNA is TGTGCCAGCAAGAGGCAAGCGGAAAAACTGTTTTTT.

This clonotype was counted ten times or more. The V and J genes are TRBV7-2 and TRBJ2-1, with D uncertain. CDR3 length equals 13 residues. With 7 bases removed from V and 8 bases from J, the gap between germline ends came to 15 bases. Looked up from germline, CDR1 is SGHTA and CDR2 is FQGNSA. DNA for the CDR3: TGTGCCAGCACCCAACCGGAGTTCGATGAGCAGTTCTTC. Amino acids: CASTQPEFDEQFF. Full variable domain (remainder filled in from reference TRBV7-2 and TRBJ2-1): GAGVSQSPSNKVTEKGKDVELRCDPISGHTALYWYRQSLGQGLEFLIYFQGNSAPDKSGLPSDRFSAERTGGSVSTLTIQRTQQEDSAVYLCASTQPEFDEQFFGPGTRLTVL.

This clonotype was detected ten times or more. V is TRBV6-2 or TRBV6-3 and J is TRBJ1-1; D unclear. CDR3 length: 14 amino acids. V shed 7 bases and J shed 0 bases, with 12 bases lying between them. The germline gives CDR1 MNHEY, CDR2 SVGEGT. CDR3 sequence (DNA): TGTGCCAGCATCATGGACGGTCTGAACACTGAAGCTTTCTTT. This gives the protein CASIMDGLNTEAFF.

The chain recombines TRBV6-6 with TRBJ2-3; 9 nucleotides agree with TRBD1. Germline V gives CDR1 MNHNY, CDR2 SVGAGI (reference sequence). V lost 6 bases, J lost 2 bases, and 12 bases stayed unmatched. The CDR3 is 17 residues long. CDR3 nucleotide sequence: TGTGCCAGCAGGTTAACAAAGACAGGGGGTTCCACAGATACGCAGTATTTT. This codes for CASRLTKTGGSTDTQYF.

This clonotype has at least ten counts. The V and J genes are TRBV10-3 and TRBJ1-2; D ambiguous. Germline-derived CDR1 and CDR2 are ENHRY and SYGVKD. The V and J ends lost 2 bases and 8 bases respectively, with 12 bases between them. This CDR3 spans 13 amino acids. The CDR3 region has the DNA TGTGCCATCAGTGAGAAAGAAATAACCGGCTACACCTTC. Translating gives CAISEKEITGYTF.